These 24 T cell receptor beta chains were all obtained from the same sample, sequenced in a study of vaccination and CD4 T cells after COVID-19. Indicated treatment: approximately nine-day PBMC culture with coronavirus spike peptide pools or control peptides (ViraFEST assay). These receptors' antigens are unknown. Sequencing of the DNA from cultured CD4+ T cells was carried out with the Oncomine TCR Beta short-read assay. TCRdb re-derived calls from the PCR reads in MiXCR, one entry per CDR3 protein. The data hold about 9,700 distinct CDR3 sequences, with around 53% observed a single time. Material for sequencing was CD4+ T cells from blood, cultured in vitro. The source of these receptors is a human donor who had recovered from COVID-19.

This chain uses TRBV7-2 with TRBJ2-7; 11 nucleotides agree with TRBD2. V was pared by 5 bases and J by 7 bases, with 7 bases of the junction left unmatched. The CDR3 runs 14 residues. Germline assignment: CDR1 SGHTA and CDR2 FQGNSA. The CDR3 DNA is TGTGCCAGCAGCACTACTAGCGGGGGTCGGGAGCAGTACTTC. Its translation: CASSTTSGGREQYF.

V is TRBV4-2 and J is TRBJ2-7; D not resolved. Germline assignment: CDR1 LGHNA and CDR2 YNFKEQ. Trimming pared 1 base from V and 5 bases from J, leaving 3 bases between. The CDR3 extends over 11 amino acids. The CDR3 reads CASSQVNEQYF. The DNA of the CDR3 is TGTGCCAGCAGCCAAGTTAACGAGCAGTACTTC.

This clonotype was found once. V usage is TRBV7-2 and J usage is TRBJ2-5, with D perhaps TRBD1 or TRBD2 (5 bases each). Germline assignment: CDR1 SGHTA and CDR2 FQGNSA. The CDR3 consists of 16 residues. Between the trimmed V and J ends, which lost 3 bases and 4 bases, there was a span of 18 bases. This CDR3 reads CASSFEGVGGGETQYF. CDR3 bases: TGTGCCAGCAGCTTCGAGGGAGTAGGTGGGGGAGAGACCCAGTACTTC. Based on the CDR3 plus reference TRBV7-2 and TRBJ2-5, the full variable domain is GAGVSQSPSNKVTEKGKDVELRCDPISGHTALYWYRQSLGQGLEFLIYFQGNSAPDKSGLPSDRFSAERTGGSVSTLTIQRTQQEDSAVYLCASSFEGVGGGETQYFGPGTRLLVL.

The chain uses TRBV27 and TRBJ1-4, with no clear D. This CDR3 is 12 amino acids long. Germline V lookup: CDR1 MNHEY, CDR2 SMNVEV (reference sequence). Trimming took 3 bases from V and 14 from J, leaving 13 bases between them. The CDR3 bases are TGTGCCAGCAGTTTTCCGGGATCCCGCCTGTTTTTT. Its translation: CASSFPGSRLFF.

V and J are TRBV19 and TRBJ2-7, with TRBD1 matching over 8 bases. The CDR3 has 15 amino acids. V lost 4 bases to trimming and J lost 4 bases; unmatched junction nucleotides: 9. The germline V gene encodes CDR1 LNHDA and CDR2 SQIVND (reference sequence). The CDR3 nucleotides read TGTGCCAGTAGTACGACCCTGGGACAGGTATACGAGCAGTACTTC. This sequence encodes CASSTTLGQVYEQYF. Combining the CDR3 with reference TRBV19 and TRBJ2-7 gives the whole variable domain DGGITQSPKYLFRKEGQNVTLSCEQNLNHDAMYWYRQDPGQGLRLIYYSQIVNDFQKGDIAEGYSVSREKKESFPLTVTSAQKNPTAFYLCASSTTLGQVYEQYFGPGTRLTVT.

This clonotype was detected a few times. The chain couples TRBV11-2 to TRBJ1-2, with 9 nucleotides matching TRBD1. The CDR3 contains 14 residues. Unmatched junction bases numbered 2, after V lost 4 bases and J lost 2 bases. Germline loops: CDR1 SGHAT, CDR2 FQNNGV. The CDR3 spells CASSSGTGNYGYTF. For the CDR3, the DNA is TGTGCCAGCAGCTCCGGGACAGGGAACTATGGCTACACCTTC.

The chain has TRBV30 and TRBJ1-2; possibly TRBD1 for D (5 bases). The germline gives CDR1 GTSNPN, CDR2 SVGIG (reference sequence). This CDR3 has 13 amino acids. The V and J ends lost 0 bases and 6 bases respectively, with 11 bases between them. The CDR3, as DNA: TGTGCCTGGAGTGTTAAGGGGAGTAATGGCTACACCTTC. It yields the protein CAWSVKGSNGYTF.

The rearrangement joins TRBV10-3 to TRBJ1-2, with a tentative D call TRBD1 (5 bases). The CDR3 covers 18 residues. The ends were cut back, 3 bases at V and 0 bases at J, with 20 bases in the middle. In germline, CDR1 is ENHRY, CDR2 SYGVKD. CDR3 DNA sequence: TGTGCCATCAGTGAACAGAGGACCGGGACCCAAGCTAACTATGGCTACACCTTC. It translates to CAISEQRTGTQANYGYTF.

The chain employs TRBV2 and TRBJ2-7, with 9 bases identical to TRBD2. This CDR3 region has 13 residues. In germline, CDR1 is SNHLY, CDR2 FYNNEI. V shed 11 bases and J 3 bases; nucleotides not matched to a gene: 8. The CDR3 bases are TGTGCCGCTTCCCCTAGCGGGAACTACGAGCAGTACTTC. Translated, it gives CAASPSGNYEQYF.

The CDR3 DNA is TGTGCCAGCAGGGATGACAGCTATGGCTACACCTTC. This codes for CASRDDSYGYTF. The chain joins TRBV12-3 or TRBV12-4 to TRBJ1-2; the D gene is possibly TRBD1 (5 bases). The CDR3 extends over 12 amino acids. Between the trimmed V and J ends, which lost 6 bases and 4 bases, there was a span of 9 bases.

V usage is TRBV19 and J usage is TRBJ2-3; 11 bases are shared with TRBD2. Per germline, CDR1 LNHDA and CDR2 SQIVND (reference sequence). CDR3 length equals 13 residues. The CDR3: CASTSGATDTQYF. In nucleotides, the CDR3 is TGTGCTTCGACTAGCGGGGCTACAGATACGCAGTATTTT.

The chain joins TRBV6-2 or TRBV6-3 to TRBJ1-1; D is unresolved. The CDR3 is 12 amino acids. Per germline, CDR1 MNHEY and CDR2 SVGEGT. V was pared by 5 bases and J by 5 bases, with 9 bases between. Written as DNA, the CDR3 is TGTGCCAGCAGTCCCAGGCGGACTGAAGCTTTCTTT. It is translated as CASSPRRTEAFF.

The chain links TRBV20-1 to TRBJ2-3; 7 nucleotides match TRBD2. After removal of 5 bases from V and 0 bases from J, the junction contained 5 bases not matched to a gene. The CDR3 spans 14 residues. The germline gives CDR1 DFQATT, CDR2 SNEGSKA (reference sequence). In DNA form, the CDR3 reads TGCAGTGCTGGGGGGGTGCCTAGCACAGATACGCAGTATTTT. This sequence encodes CSAGGVPSTDTQYF.

The J gene is TRBJ2-1, the V gene TRBV7-2; D not certain. Germline V gives CDR1 SGHTA, CDR2 FQGNSA. CDR3 size: 13 residues. Trimming stripped 2 bases from V and 10 bases from J, with 12 bases between. For the CDR3, the DNA is TGTGCCAGCAGCTTATCTTTTGGGAACGAGCAGTTCTTC. Amino acids: CASSLSFGNEQFF. The variable domain in full, completed from reference TRBV7-2 and TRBJ2-1, reads GAGVSQSPSNKVTEKGKDVELRCDPISGHTALYWYRQSLGQGLEFLIYFQGNSAPDKSGLPSDRFSAERTGGSVSTLTIQRTQQEDSAVYLCASSLSFGNEQFFGPGTRLTVL.

This clonotype was picked up a small number of times. The chain uses TRBV7-9 and TRBJ1-5; D call uncertain. The CDR3 totals 12 residues. The V end was cut by 1 base, the J end by 6 bases, with 4 bases between. Germline V gene sequence: CDR1 SEHNR, CDR2 FQNEAQ (reference sequence). The DNA of the CDR3 is TGTGCCAGCAGCTTAGACATTCAGCCCCAGCATTTT. This translates into CASSLDIQPQHF. Combining the CDR3 with reference TRBV7-9 and TRBJ1-5 gives the whole variable domain DTGVSQNPRHKITKRGQNVTFRCDPISEHNRLYWYRQTLGQGPEFLTYFQNEAQLEKSRLLSDRFSAERPKGSFSTLEIQRTEQGDSAMYLCASSLDIQPQHFGDGTRLSIL.

Remarks on this clonotype: The junction does not match germline at one end; this may be a read error. This chain links TRBV20-1 with TRBJ1-1; D possibly corresponds to TRBD1 (5 bases). Germline-derived CDR1 and CDR2 are DFQATT and SNEGSKA (reference sequence). The CDR3 sequence is 13 residues long. CDR3 bases: TGTAGTGCCTCCCAGGGAGGACGTTCTGAAGCTTTCTTT. Protein sequence: CSASQGGRSEAFF.

The J gene is TRBJ1-1, the V gene TRBV6-2 or TRBV6-3; D uncertain. V lost 5 bases and J lost 2, with 12 bases in between. This CDR3 is built from 14 residues. From germline, CDR1 is MNHEY and CDR2 SVGEGT. CDR3 DNA: TGTGCCAGCAGTGCTAACCGACAAAACACTGAAGCTTTCTTT. This translates into CASSANRQNTEAFF.

This sequence joins TRBV6-2 or TRBV6-3 and TRBJ1-2, with D possibly TRBD1 on 6 matching bases. CDR1 and CDR2 from the germline V gene are MNHEY and SVGEGT. V was pared by 1 base and J by 4 bases, with 16 bases between. This CDR3 region has 16 residues. CDR3 in DNA: TGTGCCAGCAGTTACTGGCCGGGGGGCTATTCCTATGGCTACACCTTC. This gives the protein CASSYWPGGYSYGYTF.

This clonotype has only a few counts. The chain joins TRBV28 to TRBJ2-7; tentative D call: TRBD2 (5 bases). CDR1 is MDHEN and CDR2 is SYDVKM in the germline V gene. V lost 8 bases and J lost 2, with 16 bases in between. The CDR3 extends over 14 amino acids. CDR3: CASRSELVTYEQYF. The CDR3 DNA follows: TGTGCCAGCCGCTCCGAACTAGTAACCTACGAGCAGTACTTC.

The chain employs TRBV6-2 or TRBV6-3 and TRBJ1-2, with 9 bases identical to TRBD1. Trimming removed 0 bases from V and 3 bases from J; junction bases left unmatched: 8. Germline CDR1 reads MNHEY; CDR2 reads SVGEGT. The CDR3 spans 17 residues. DNA for the CDR3: TGTGCCAGCAGTTACTCGACCGGGACAGGGACCTACTATGGCTACACCTTC. It codes for CASSYSTGTGTYYGYTF.

This chain uses TRBV11-1 with TRBJ2-7; 10 bases are a match to TRBD1. With V trimmed by 2 bases and J by 5 bases, 6 bases remained unmatched. Germline CDR1 reads SGHAT; CDR2 reads FQDESV (reference sequence). The CDR3 loop spans 15 amino acids. CDR3 sequence (DNA): TGTGCCAGCAGCTTACTGACAGGGGGCAATGACGAGCAGTACTTC. This codes for CASSLLTGGNDEQYF.

This chain connects TRBV7-2 to TRBJ2-7, with 10 bases matching TRBD1. The CDR3 covers 15 residues. Germline CDR1 reads SGHTA; CDR2 reads FQGNSA. V lost 3 bases to trimming and J lost 9 bases; unmatched junction nucleotides: 11. CDR3 loop: CASSFVSGQGYWQYF. As DNA, the CDR3 is TGTGCCAGCAGCTTTGTCTCGGGACAGGGGTATTGGCAGTACTTC.

The rearrangement uses TRBV12-3 or TRBV12-4 and TRBJ1-1, with no clear D. V lost 7 bases to trimming and J lost 4 bases, with 19 bases between them. This CDR3 contains 15 residues. In DNA form, the CDR3 reads TGTGCCAGCACCTTGAACCACCACGAGGGCACTGAAGCTTTCTTT. It specifies CASTLNHHEGTEAFF.

The chain uses TRBV15 and TRBJ2-5; the D gene is possibly TRBD2 (5 bases). V was shortened by 1 base and J by 5 bases, with 5 bases between the two germline ends. In germline, CDR1 is LNHNV, CDR2 YYDKDF (reference sequence). The CDR3 is made up of 12 amino acids. The CDR3 reads CATSRGRETQYF. CDR3 DNA sequence: TGTGCCACCAGCAGAGGGAGGGAGACCCAGTACTTC.